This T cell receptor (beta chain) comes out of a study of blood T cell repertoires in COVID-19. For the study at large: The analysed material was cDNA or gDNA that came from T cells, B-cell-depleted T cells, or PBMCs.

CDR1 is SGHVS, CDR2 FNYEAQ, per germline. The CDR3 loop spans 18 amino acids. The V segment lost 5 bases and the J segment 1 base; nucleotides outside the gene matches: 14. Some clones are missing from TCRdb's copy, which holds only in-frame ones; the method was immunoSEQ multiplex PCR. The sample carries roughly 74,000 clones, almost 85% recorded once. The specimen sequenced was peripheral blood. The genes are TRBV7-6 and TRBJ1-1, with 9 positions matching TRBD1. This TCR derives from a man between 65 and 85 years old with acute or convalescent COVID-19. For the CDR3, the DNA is TGTGCCAGCAGCGCTCCAAGCTGGGACAGGGTAAGGAACACTGAAGCTTTCTTT. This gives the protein CASSAPSWDRVRNTEAFF.